This TCR beta chain was identified in a study of regulatory T cells in long-lasting Graves disease. This clonotype has just a few counts. Assembly of TCR beta libraries relied on iRepertoire HTBI primers together with Arm-PCR of CDR3 regions. Original methodology: Segment identification across samples yielded 55 to 65 TRBV and fewer than 15 TRBJ segments. One entry per CDR3 protein, called by TCRdb with MiXCR from the multiplex PCR reads. In this record, the V and J calls reflect TCRdb's handling and not the investigators' own analysis. The data show 560,000 or so distinct CDR3 sequences, with 16% seen just once and 12% held by the top ten. Time point in this sample: newly diagnosed GD, antithyroid drugs for less than 3 months. RNA extracted from PBMCs served as the sequencing template. Per American Thyroid Association guidelines, Graves' disease was diagnosed. CDR1 and CDR2 (germline): DFQATT, SNEGSKA (reference sequence). Trimming at V came to 2 bases and at J to 6 bases, leaving 6 bases not matched to a gene. The CDR3 covers 15 residues.

These records were also assigned to another study, of T cells in Graves' hyperthyroidism and ophthalmopathy. Per that paper: The HTBI set primed first-round TCR CDR3 RT-PCR. Ophthalmopathy onset followed model prediction by a median roughly 6.5 months.

The receptor was isolated from a man younger than 35 with Graves disease. V gene TRBV20-1 combines with J gene TRBJ2-3, with 12 bases lining up with TRBD2. The sample in question was peripheral blood mononuclear cells (PBMCs), obtained at new diagnosis, from a patient treated with antithyroid drugs. CDR3 sequence reads: CSARPTSGRYDTQYF. In DNA form, the CDR3 reads TGCAGTGCTAGACCAACTAGCGGGAGGTATGATACGCAGTATTTT.